These 5 T cell receptor beta chains share one sample of origin, sequenced in a study of response to subunit inactivated influenza vaccine (dated 2018 in TCRdb). The receptor library was made with RT-PCR. This sample was sequenced with an Illumina HiSeq 2500. TCRdb reran the public reads through fastp at Q25 and MiXCR, keeping productive beta chains. Each entry merges the rows of one CDR3 protein and shows their most common DNA and genes. For this sample the table gives over 650,000 distinct CDR3 sequences, of which approximately 17% were detected only once. The biggest ten clones account for 11% of the sample. This material consisted of PBMCs from blood, taken about 5 days after vaccination. The receptors shown here come from a man between 45 and 60 years old who received an inactivated influenza vaccine. Donor details come from another sample of the same person, matched by shared clones.

This clonotype turned up a few times. The CDR3 here is CSVREGPTYNEQFF. CDR3 in DNA: TGCAGCGTCCGCGAGGGGCCCACCTACAATGAGCAGTTCTTC. This chain connects TRBV29-1 to TRBJ2-1; D could derive from TRBD1 or TRBD2 (5 bases each). Per the germline V gene, CDR1 is SQVTM and CDR2 is ANQGSEA. Trimming took off 6 bases at V and 2 bases at J, with 14 bases between the two ends. The CDR3 totals 14 residues.

The chain joins TRBV11-2 to TRBJ2-2, with TRBD2 matching over 11 bases. V shed 4 bases and J 4 bases; nucleotides not matched to a gene: 5. The germline V gene has CDR1 SGHAT and CDR2 FQNNGV. There are 16 residues in the CDR3. DNA for the CDR3: TGTGCCAGCAGCTCCTCGGGACTAGCGGTCACCGGGGAGCTGTTTTTT. It is translated as CASSSSGLAVTGELFF.

This clonotype was detected many times. The V and J genes are TRBV4-1 and TRBJ2-1; a possible D gene is TRBD2 (6 bases). CDR1 is MGHRA and CDR2 is YSYEKL in the germline V gene. The CDR3 extends over 17 amino acids. V gave up 4 bases and J gave up 7 bases, with 23 bases separating them. CDR3 loop: CASSRIQLGRGPNEQFF. CDR3 nucleotide sequence: TGCGCCAGCAGCCGAATTCAGCTCGGGCGGGGACCGAATGAGCAGTTCTTC.

This clonotype has only a few counts. This chain connects TRBV27 to TRBJ2-7, with D perhaps assigned TRBD1 or TRBD2 (5 bases each). Germline V gene data show CDR1 as MNHEY and CDR2 as SMNVEV (reference sequence). V lost 4 bases to trimming and J lost 1 base, with 14 bases between them. There are 15 residues in the CDR3. The CDR3: CASSSPRGRSYEQYF. CDR3 nucleotide sequence: TGTGCCAGCAGTTCACCCCGGGGCCGGTCCTACGAGCAGTACTTC.

The sample holds many counts of this clonotype. The J gene is TRBJ2-1, the V gene TRBV7-8; maybe TRBD1 (6 bases). In germline, CDR1 is SGHVS, CDR2 FQNEAQ. V was cut by 1 base and J by 8 bases, with 15 bases left in between. The CDR3 sequence is 15 residues long. CDR3: CASSLDGGGFDEQFF. In DNA, the CDR3 is TGTGCCAGCAGCTTAGATGGGGGCGGGTTCGATGAGCAGTTCTTC.